These T cell receptor beta chains were read from a single sample in a study of STAT5B mutations in CD4+ large granular lymphocyte leukemia. TCRdb keeps only in-frame clones here, not all; method: immunoSEQ multiplex PCR. The sample records about 33,000 clones, roughly 74% being singletons. Sequences were obtained from CD4+ T cells from blood buffy coats. The receptors originated from a human donor in good health. CDR3s include the opening cysteine and the closing phenylalanine or tryptophan. Each record gives: clone size, V gene, J gene, D gene, CDR3 DNA, CDR3 protein. The D gene is left open where the match is weak. Expanded clones get a size class; other rows say once, few or many, or leave the size out.

abundance: -; v_gene: TRBV5-4; j_gene: TRBJ2-5; d_gene: TRBD2; CDR3nt: TGTGCCAGCAGCTTGGCCGGGCTAGCGGGAGGGAAAGAGACCCAGTACTTC; CDR3aa: CASSLAGLAGGKETQYF
abundance: -; v_gene: TRBV5-4; j_gene: TRBJ2-5; d_gene: TRBD1; CDR3nt: TGTGCCAGCAGCTGGGACAGGCAAGAGACCCAGTACTTC; CDR3aa: CASSWDRQETQYF
abundance: -; v_gene: TRBV10-2; j_gene: TRBJ2-2; d_gene: -; CDR3nt: TGCGCCAGCCGCGGGCCAGGACTGTTAAACACCGGGGAGCTGTTTTTT; CDR3aa: CASRGPGLLNTGELFF
abundance: -; v_gene: TRBV5-1; j_gene: TRBJ2-2; d_gene: -; CDR3nt: TGCGCCAGCAGCTTGGGTCAGGGCTGGACCGGGGAGCTGTTTTTT; CDR3aa: CASSLGQGWTGELFF
abundance: -; v_gene: TRBV9; j_gene: TRBJ1-6; d_gene: -; CDR3nt: TGTGCCAGCAGCGGCCTGAGCCGGGGTTCACCCCTCCACTTT; CDR3aa: CASSGLSRGSPLHF
abundance: -; v_gene: TRBV12-1; j_gene: TRBJ2-7; d_gene: -; CDR3nt: TGTGCCAGCAGCTTTTTGACTAGCTCCAACGAGCAGTACTTC; CDR3aa: CASSFLTSSNEQYF
abundance: -; v_gene: TRBV25-1; j_gene: TRBJ1-2; d_gene: -; CDR3nt: TGTGCCAGCAGTGAATTCGGGCTCTATGGCTACACCTTC; CDR3aa: CASSEFGLYGYTF
abundance: -; v_gene: TRBV2; j_gene: TRBJ2-1; d_gene: -; CDR3nt: TGTGCCAGCAGCGATAGGACAGCTTACAATGAGCAGTTCTTC; CDR3aa: CASSDRTAYNEQFF
abundance: -; v_gene: TRBV7-2; j_gene: TRBJ2-5; d_gene: -; CDR3nt: TGTGCCAGCAGCTTACAGACAGCCCAAGAGACCCAGTACTTC; CDR3aa: CASSLQTAQETQYF
abundance: -; v_gene: TRBV18; j_gene: TRBJ2-3; d_gene: TRBD1; CDR3nt: TGTGCCAGCTCAACAAGAGGACAGGCGGACACAGATACGCAGTATTTT; CDR3aa: CASSTRGQADTDTQYF
abundance: -; v_gene: TRBV4-1; j_gene: TRBJ2-3; d_gene: -; CDR3nt: TGCGCCAGCAGCCAGGCGGGCGTCTCAAACACAGATACGCAGTATTTT; CDR3aa: CASSQAGVSNTDTQYF
abundance: -; v_gene: TRBV5-1; j_gene: TRBJ2-2; d_gene: TRBD1; CDR3nt: TGCGCCAGCAGCATCCGGACAGGGGAGAACACCGGGGAGCTGTTTTTT; CDR3aa: CASSIRTGENTGELFF
abundance: -; v_gene: TRBV11-3; j_gene: TRBJ2-7; d_gene: TRBD1; CDR3nt: TGTGCCAGCAGCCTACGACAGGGGACGGGCGAGCAGTACTTC; CDR3aa: CASSLRQGTGEQYF
abundance: few; v_gene: TRBV30; j_gene: TRBJ2-3; d_gene: -; CDR3nt: TGTGCCTGTACTCAAGGAGTGTCAGATACGCAGTATTTT; CDR3aa: CACTQGVSDTQYF
abundance: -; v_gene: TRBV20-1; j_gene: TRBJ2-7; d_gene: -; CDR3nt: TGCAGTGCTAGAGAGTTATACGAGCAGTACTTC; CDR3aa: CSARELYEQYF
abundance: once; v_gene: TRBV5-6; j_gene: TRBJ1-1; d_gene: -; CDR3nt: TGTGCCAGCAGCTTGGGAGGGGGGCTTGGGTCCACTGAAGCTTTCTTT; CDR3aa: CASSLGGGLGSTEAFF
abundance: -; v_gene: TRBV29-1; j_gene: TRBJ1-5; d_gene: -; CDR3nt: TGCAGCGTTGTACAGCCCCAGCATTTT; CDR3aa: CSVVQPQHF
abundance: -; v_gene: TRBV5-1; j_gene: TRBJ2-3; d_gene: -; CDR3nt: TGCGCCAGCAGCTTGGAAGGCAGGTCCAGCACAGATACGCAGTATTTT; CDR3aa: CASSLEGRSSTDTQYF
abundance: once; v_gene: TRBV7-2; j_gene: TRBJ2-7; d_gene: TRBD2; CDR3nt: TGTGCCAGCAGCTTAGTAGGTAGCGGGAGAGGAAGGGCCTACGAGCAGTACTTC; CDR3aa: CASSLVGSGRGRAYEQYF
abundance: -; v_gene: TRBV7-9; j_gene: TRBJ1-6; d_gene: -; CDR3nt: TGTGCCAGCAGCTTAGAAGGGGCGGGTTCACCCCTCCACTTT; CDR3aa: CASSLEGAGSPLHF
abundance: -; v_gene: TRBV19; j_gene: TRBJ2-2; d_gene: -; CDR3nt: TGTGCCAGTGGCAGCGTCCGAGGGGAGCTGTTTTTT; CDR3aa: CASGSVRGELFF
abundance: -; v_gene: TRBV5-5; j_gene: TRBJ2-5; d_gene: -; CDR3nt: TGTGCCAGCAGCTTGTTGTCTGGGACCTCCCGGGAGACCCAGTACTTC; CDR3aa: CASSLLSGTSRETQYF
abundance: once; v_gene: TRBV20-1; j_gene: TRBJ1-5; d_gene: -; CDR3nt: TGCAGTGCTAGAGTGGGGGGGACCCAGCATTTT; CDR3aa: CSARVGGTQHF
abundance: -; v_gene: TRBV6-6; j_gene: TRBJ1-4; d_gene: -; CDR3nt: TGTGCCAGCAGTTATATGGACCCACGCTATGAAAAACTGTTTTTT; CDR3aa: CASSYMDPRYEKLFF
abundance: -; v_gene: TRBV29-1; j_gene: TRBJ2-1; d_gene: -; CDR3nt: TGCAGCGTTGAAGATCGTCGGAGTTACAATGAGCAGTTCTTC; CDR3aa: CSVEDRRSYNEQFF
abundance: -; v_gene: TRBV12-2; j_gene: TRBJ2-4; d_gene: -; CDR3nt: TGTGCAAGTCGCTTAGTGGCCAGAGCCCCAGCCAAAAACATTCAGTACTTC; CDR3aa: CASRLVARAPAKNIQYF
abundance: -; v_gene: TRBV13; j_gene: TRBJ2-5; d_gene: TRBD2; CDR3nt: TGTGCCAGCAGCCCCCGGACTAGCGGGGTCCAAGAGACCCAGTACTTC; CDR3aa: CASSPRTSGVQETQYF
abundance: -; v_gene: TRBV7-7; j_gene: TRBJ2-2; d_gene: -; CDR3nt: TGTGCTAGCAGCCCCGGGACTCGTAACACCGGGGAGCTGTTTTTT; CDR3aa: CASSPGTRNTGELFF
abundance: few; v_gene: TRBV11-2; j_gene: TRBJ1-5; d_gene: TRBD1; CDR3nt: TGTGCCAGCAGCGCCGGGACAGGGGCGTCATATAGCAATCAGCCCCAGCATTTT; CDR3aa: CASSAGTGASYSNQPQHF
abundance: -; v_gene: TRBV5-1; j_gene: TRBJ2-5; d_gene: -; CDR3nt: TGCGCCAGCAGCGCACACGGACAGAATCAAGAGACCCAGTACTTC; CDR3aa: CASSAHGQNQETQYF
abundance: -; v_gene: TRBV5-1; j_gene: TRBJ2-7; d_gene: TRBD2; CDR3nt: TGCGCCAGCAGCCTTAGCGGGAGTCGCGAGCAGTACTTC; CDR3aa: CASSLSGSREQYF
abundance: -; v_gene: TRBV5-1; j_gene: TRBJ2-7; d_gene: TRBD1; CDR3nt: TGCGCCAGCAGCCGGGGACAGGGGCACTACGAGCAGTACTTC; CDR3aa: CASSRGQGHYEQYF
abundance: -; v_gene: TRBV4-3; j_gene: TRBJ2-3; d_gene: TRBD2; CDR3nt: TGCGCCAGCAGCCAAGAAGGTCGGGAGGGCCTAGATACGCAGTATTTT; CDR3aa: CASSQEGREGLDTQYF
abundance: -; v_gene: TRBV29-1; j_gene: TRBJ2-1; d_gene: -; CDR3nt: TGCAGCGTTGAAGACCAACCGGGACACCTGAACAATGAGCAGTTCTTC; CDR3aa: CSVEDQPGHLNNEQFF
abundance: -; v_gene: TRBV5-4; j_gene: TRBJ2-7; d_gene: -; CDR3nt: TGTGCCAGCAGCTTGGTTGGGGAGCCCTACGAGCAGTACTTC; CDR3aa: CASSLVGEPYEQYF
abundance: -; v_gene: TRBV28; j_gene: TRBJ2-2; d_gene: TRBD2; CDR3nt: TGTGCCAGCAGACTAGCGGGAGGGCCGCACACCGGGGAGCTGTTTTTT; CDR3aa: CASRLAGGPHTGELFF
abundance: -; v_gene: TRBV4-3; j_gene: TRBJ2-1; d_gene: -; CDR3nt: TGCGCCAGCAGCCAAGAAGGGGGAACCTACAATGAGCAGTTCTTC; CDR3aa: CASSQEGGTYNEQFF
abundance: -; v_gene: TRBV7-6; j_gene: TRBJ1-1; d_gene: -; CDR3nt: TGTGCCAGCAGCTTAGCGGCCAGGGGAGGCACTGAAGCTTTCTTT; CDR3aa: CASSLAARGGTEAFF
abundance: -; v_gene: TRBV5-6; j_gene: TRBJ2-7; d_gene: -; CDR3nt: TGTGCCAGCAGCTTTTTACAGGGTGAGCAGTACTTC; CDR3aa: CASSFLQGEQYF
abundance: -; v_gene: TRBV14; j_gene: TRBJ2-3; d_gene: -; CDR3nt: TGTGCCAGCAGCCTCCAGCCGGGCGGTAGCACAGATACGCAGTATTTT; CDR3aa: CASSLQPGGSTDTQYF
abundance: few; v_gene: TRBV19; j_gene: TRBJ1-2; d_gene: -; CDR3nt: TGTGCCAGTAGTATAGATAGGGTACGTGGCTACACCTTC; CDR3aa: CASSIDRVRGYTF
abundance: few; v_gene: TRBV28; j_gene: TRBJ1-6; d_gene: TRBD1; CDR3nt: TGTGCCAGCAGTCGAGGACAGGGCGGGAATTCACCCCTCCACTTT; CDR3aa: CASSRGQGGNSPLHF
abundance: -; v_gene: TRBV5-6; j_gene: TRBJ2-4; d_gene: -; CDR3nt: TGTGCCAGCAGCTTGGCGGGGGCCGACATTCAGTACTTC; CDR3aa: CASSLAGADIQYF
abundance: -; v_gene: TRBV6-5; j_gene: TRBJ2-7; d_gene: -; CDR3nt: TGTGCCAGCGAAGGGACTCACCCTGCGTACGAGCAGTACTTC; CDR3aa: CASEGTHPAYEQYF
abundance: -; v_gene: TRBV27; j_gene: TRBJ2-7; d_gene: -; CDR3nt: TGTGCCAGCCTTCGGGACGAGCAGTACTTC; CDR3aa: CASLRDEQYF
abundance: -; v_gene: TRBV7-9; j_gene: TRBJ1-3; d_gene: -; CDR3nt: TGTGCCAGCAGCTTAAATTCTATCTCTGGAAACACCATATATTTT; CDR3aa: CASSLNSISGNTIYF
abundance: -; v_gene: TRBV11-3; j_gene: TRBJ2-1; d_gene: -; CDR3nt: TGTGCCAGCAGCCGTGGTTGGATTGAGAATGAGCAGTTCTTC; CDR3aa: CASSRGWIENEQFF
abundance: -; v_gene: TRBV5-1; j_gene: TRBJ2-7; d_gene: -; CDR3nt: TGCGCCAGCAGCCCTCTTAGCGGCTACGAGCAGTACTTC; CDR3aa: CASSPLSGYEQYF
abundance: once; v_gene: TRBV4-1; j_gene: TRBJ1-5; d_gene: -; CDR3nt: TGCGCCAGCAGTCATAACCTGAAGGGGGGGAGCAATCAGCCCCAGCATTTT; CDR3aa: CASSHNLKGGSNQPQHF
abundance: -; v_gene: TRBV30; j_gene: TRBJ2-3; d_gene: -; CDR3nt: TGTGCCTGGAGTGGCCAGGGGAGCACAGATACGCAGTATTTT; CDR3aa: CAWSGQGSTDTQYF
abundance: few; v_gene: TRBV6-1; j_gene: TRBJ2-7; d_gene: TRBD1; CDR3nt: TGTGCCAGCAGAGACCGGGACAGGGGTGAGCAGTACTTC; CDR3aa: CASRDRDRGEQYF
abundance: -; v_gene: TRBV29-1; j_gene: TRBJ2-5; d_gene: -; CDR3nt: TGCAGCGTTGGAGGGAGGCTGATACAAGAGACCCAGTACTTC; CDR3aa: CSVGGRLIQETQYF
abundance: -; v_gene: TRBV7-2; j_gene: TRBJ2-1; d_gene: -; CDR3nt: TGTGCCAGCAGCCCGGAGGAGAATGAGCAGTTCTTC; CDR3aa: CASSPEENEQFF
abundance: -; v_gene: TRBV30; j_gene: TRBJ1-5; d_gene: -; CDR3nt: TGTGCCTGGAGCGTCGGGACCGTTAATCAGCCCCAGCATTTT; CDR3aa: CAWSVGTVNQPQHF
abundance: -; v_gene: TRBV5-6; j_gene: TRBJ2-5; d_gene: -; CDR3nt: TGTGCCAGCAGCTTTGCGGCGGCAGTCCAAGAGACCCAGTACTTC; CDR3aa: CASSFAAAVQETQYF